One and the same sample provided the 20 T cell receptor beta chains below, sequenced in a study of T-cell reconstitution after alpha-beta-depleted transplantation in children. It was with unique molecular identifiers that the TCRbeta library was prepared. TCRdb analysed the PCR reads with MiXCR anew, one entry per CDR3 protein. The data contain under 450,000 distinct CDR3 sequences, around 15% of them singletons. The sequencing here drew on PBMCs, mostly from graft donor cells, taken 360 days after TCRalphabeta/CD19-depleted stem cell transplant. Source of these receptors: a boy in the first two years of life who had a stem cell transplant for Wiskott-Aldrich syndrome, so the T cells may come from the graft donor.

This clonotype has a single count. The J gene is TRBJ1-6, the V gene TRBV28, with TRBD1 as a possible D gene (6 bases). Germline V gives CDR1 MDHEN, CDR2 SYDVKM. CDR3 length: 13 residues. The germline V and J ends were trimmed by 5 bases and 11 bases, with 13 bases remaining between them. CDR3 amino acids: CASSMDSYAPLHF. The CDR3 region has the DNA TGTGCCAGCAGTATGGACAGTTATGCACCCCTCCACTTT.

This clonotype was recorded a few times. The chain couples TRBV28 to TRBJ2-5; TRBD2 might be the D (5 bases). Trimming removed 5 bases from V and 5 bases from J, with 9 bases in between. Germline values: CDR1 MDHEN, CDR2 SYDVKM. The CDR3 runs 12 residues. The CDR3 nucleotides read TGTGCCAGCAGTCCAGCGGTGGAGACCCAGTACTTC. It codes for CASSPAVETQYF.

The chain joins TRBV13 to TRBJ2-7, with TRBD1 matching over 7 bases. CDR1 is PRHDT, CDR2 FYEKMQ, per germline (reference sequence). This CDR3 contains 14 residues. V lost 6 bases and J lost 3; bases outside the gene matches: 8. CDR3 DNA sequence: TGTGCCAGCAGTTCCGACAGGGTCATCTACGAGCAGTACTTC. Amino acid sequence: CASSSDRVIYEQYF.

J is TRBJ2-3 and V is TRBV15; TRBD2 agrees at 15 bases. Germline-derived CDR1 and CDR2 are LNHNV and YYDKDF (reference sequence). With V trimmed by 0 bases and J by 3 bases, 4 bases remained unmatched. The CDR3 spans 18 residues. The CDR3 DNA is TGTGCCACCAGCAGAGATCCCGGGACTAGCGGGGGGACAGATACGCAGTATTTT. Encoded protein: CATSRDPGTSGGTDTQYF.

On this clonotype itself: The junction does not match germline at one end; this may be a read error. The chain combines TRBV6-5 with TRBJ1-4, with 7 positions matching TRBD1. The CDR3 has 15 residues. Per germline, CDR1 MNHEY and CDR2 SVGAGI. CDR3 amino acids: CASNYRGRSNEKLFF. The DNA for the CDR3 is TGTGCCAGCAATTACAGGGGCCGCAGTAATGAAAAACTGTTTTTT.

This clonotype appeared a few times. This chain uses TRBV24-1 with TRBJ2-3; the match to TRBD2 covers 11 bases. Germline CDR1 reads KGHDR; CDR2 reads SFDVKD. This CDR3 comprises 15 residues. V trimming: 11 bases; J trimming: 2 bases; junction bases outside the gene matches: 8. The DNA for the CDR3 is TGTGCCAGTTCCGCTAGCGGGAGGCCCACAGATACGCAGTATTTT. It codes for CASSASGRPTDTQYF.

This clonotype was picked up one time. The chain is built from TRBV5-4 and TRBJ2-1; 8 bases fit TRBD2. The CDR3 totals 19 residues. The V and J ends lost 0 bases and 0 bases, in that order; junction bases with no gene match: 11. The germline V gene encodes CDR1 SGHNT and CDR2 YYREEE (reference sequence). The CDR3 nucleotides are TGTGCCAGCAGCTTGGGACTAGCGAGCGGGCAGAGCTCCTACAATGAGCAGTTCTTC. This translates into CASSLGLASGQSSYNEQFF.

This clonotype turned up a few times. CDR3 amino acids: CATSDRLAGNTGELFF. As DNA, the CDR3 is TGTGCCACCAGTGATCGACTAGCGGGGAACACCGGGGAGCTGTTTTTT. The chain is built from TRBV24-1 and TRBJ2-2, with TRBD2 matching 10 bases. The CDR3 totals 16 residues. CDR1 and CDR2 (germline): KGHDR, SFDVKD. V trimming: 3 bases; J trimming: 1 base; junction bases outside the gene matches: 1.

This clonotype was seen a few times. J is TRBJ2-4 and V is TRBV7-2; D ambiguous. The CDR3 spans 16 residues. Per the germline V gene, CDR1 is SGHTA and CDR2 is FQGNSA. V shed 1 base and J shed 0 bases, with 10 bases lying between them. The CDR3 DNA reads TGTGCCAGCAGCTTAGGGAGTGTCCTAGCCAAAAACATTCAGTACTTC. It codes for CASSLGSVLAKNIQYF.

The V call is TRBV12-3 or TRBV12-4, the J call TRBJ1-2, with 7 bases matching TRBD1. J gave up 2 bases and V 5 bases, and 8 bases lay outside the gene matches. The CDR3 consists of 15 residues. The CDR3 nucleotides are TGTGCCAGCAGTCTAACAGGGGTGGTGAACTATGGCTACACCTTC. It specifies CASSLTGVVNYGYTF.

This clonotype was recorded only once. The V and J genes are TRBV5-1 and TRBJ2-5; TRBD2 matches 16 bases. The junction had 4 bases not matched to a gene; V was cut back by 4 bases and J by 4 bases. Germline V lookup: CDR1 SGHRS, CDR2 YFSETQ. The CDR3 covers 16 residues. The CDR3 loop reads CASSPGTSGGVETQYF. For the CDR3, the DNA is TGCGCCAGCAGCCCCGGGACTAGCGGGGGGGTAGAGACCCAGTACTTC.

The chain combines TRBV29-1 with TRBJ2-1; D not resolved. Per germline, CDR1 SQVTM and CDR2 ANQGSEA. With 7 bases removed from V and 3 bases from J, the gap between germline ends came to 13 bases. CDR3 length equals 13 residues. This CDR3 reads CSADTFYYNEQFF. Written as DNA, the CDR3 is TGCAGCGCTGACACTTTTTACTACAATGAGCAGTTCTTC.

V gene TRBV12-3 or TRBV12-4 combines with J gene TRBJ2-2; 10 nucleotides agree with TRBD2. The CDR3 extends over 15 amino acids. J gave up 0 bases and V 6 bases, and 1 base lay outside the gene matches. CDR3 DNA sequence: TGTGCCAGCAGGGGACTAGCGACGAACACCGGGGAGCTGTTTTTT. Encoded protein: CASRGLATNTGELFF.

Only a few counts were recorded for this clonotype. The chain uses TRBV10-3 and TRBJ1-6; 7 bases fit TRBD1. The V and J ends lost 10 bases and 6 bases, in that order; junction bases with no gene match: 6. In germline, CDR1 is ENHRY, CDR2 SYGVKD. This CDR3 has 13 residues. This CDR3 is CATRQGGNSPLHF. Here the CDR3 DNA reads TGTGCCACGCGACAGGGCGGTAATTCACCCCTCCACTTT.

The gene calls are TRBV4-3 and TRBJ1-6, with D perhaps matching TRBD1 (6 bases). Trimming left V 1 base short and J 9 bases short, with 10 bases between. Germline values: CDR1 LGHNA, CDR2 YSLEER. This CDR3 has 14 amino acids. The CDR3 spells CASSQATQGSPLHF. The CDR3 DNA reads TGCGCCAGCAGCCAAGCCACACAGGGTTCACCCCTCCACTTT.

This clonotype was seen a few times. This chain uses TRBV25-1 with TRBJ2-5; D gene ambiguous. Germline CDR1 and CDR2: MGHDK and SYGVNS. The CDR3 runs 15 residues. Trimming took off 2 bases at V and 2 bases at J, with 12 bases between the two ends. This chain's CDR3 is CASSEQQVLQETQYF. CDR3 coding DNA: TGTGCCAGCAGTGAACAGCAGGTCCTGCAAGAGACCCAGTACTTC.

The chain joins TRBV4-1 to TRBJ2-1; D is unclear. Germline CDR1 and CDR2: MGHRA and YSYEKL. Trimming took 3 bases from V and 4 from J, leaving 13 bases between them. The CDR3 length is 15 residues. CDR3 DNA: TGCGCCAGCAGCCAGGACCAAATTATATACAATGAGCAGTTCTTC. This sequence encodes CASSQDQIIYNEQFF.

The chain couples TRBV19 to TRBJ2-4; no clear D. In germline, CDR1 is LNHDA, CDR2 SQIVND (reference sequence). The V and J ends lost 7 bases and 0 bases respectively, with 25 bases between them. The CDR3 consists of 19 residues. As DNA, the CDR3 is TGTGCCAGTACTCCATATCCTCGGACGTCCCTACTAGCCAAAAACATTCAGTACTTC. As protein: CASTPYPRTSLLAKNIQYF.

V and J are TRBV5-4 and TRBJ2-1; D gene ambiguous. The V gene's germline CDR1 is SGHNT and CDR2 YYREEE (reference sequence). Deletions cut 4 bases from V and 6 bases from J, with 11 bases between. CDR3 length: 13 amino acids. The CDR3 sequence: CASSLISFNEQFF. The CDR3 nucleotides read TGTGCCAGCAGCCTGATCTCATTCAATGAGCAGTTCTTC.

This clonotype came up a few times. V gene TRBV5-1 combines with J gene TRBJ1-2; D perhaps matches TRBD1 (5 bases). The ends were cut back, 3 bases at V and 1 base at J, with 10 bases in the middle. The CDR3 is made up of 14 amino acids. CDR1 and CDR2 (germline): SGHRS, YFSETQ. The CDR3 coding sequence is TGCGCCAGCAGCTCTGGGGCGGTTAACTATGGCTACACCTTC. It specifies CASSSGAVNYGYTF.